This T cell receptor (beta chain) was identified during a study of blood T cell repertoires in COVID-19. The CDR3 is 13 amino acids. The V end lost 5 bases, the J end lost 8 bases, and 14 bases lay between the germline ends. Germline lookup yields CDR1 SGHKS and CDR2 YYEKEE (reference sequence). Source study methods: Reference gene primer amplification gave estimated nucleated cell counts. Assay: immunoSEQ multiplex PCR; the TCRdb copy retains only in-frame clones and omits some. Clone size and V and J calls were adopted from that table, with D and trimming inferred from the DNA. This table holds about 130,000 clones, 70% to 80% found once.

The V call is TRBV5-5, the J call TRBJ2-1; TRBD1 is a possible D gene (6 bases). The sample consisted of peripheral blood. This TCR derives from a woman aged 70-85 years with COVID-19, enrolled during active disease. CDR3 sequence reads: CASRGQLGDEQFF. The DNA for the CDR3 is TGTGCCAGCAGAGGACAGCTGGGAGATGAGCAGTTCTTC.